The clone carrying this T cell receptor beta chain has a single count. Per the original data handling: Estimation of nucleated cell counts relied on the amplification of reference gene primers. Profiling relied on immunoSEQ multiplex PCR, and the TCRdb table lists in-frame clones only, not all of them. V and J calls and clone size follow that table, whereas D and trimming were derived from the DNA. The repertoire holds about 400,000 clones, 75% to 90% seen once, with 4.3% in the top ten. The data were taken from a study of blood T cell repertoires in COVID-19. Overall study context: Acute and convalescent COVID-19 specimens originated in the United States, Italy and Spain. T cells, B-cell-depleted T cells, or PBMCs supplied cDNA or gDNA.

This CDR3 contains 14 residues. Trimming cost V 5 bases and J 8 bases, with 15 bases left between them. Germline V gives CDR1 MDHEN, CDR2 SYDVKM. Sequenced sample: peripheral blood. The receptor's source is a woman aged 25-40 years with acute or convalescent COVID-19. The chain links TRBV28 to TRBJ1-4, with D possibly being TRBD1 (6 bases). The CDR3 sequence is CASSGQMMGEKLFF. As DNA, the CDR3 is TGTGCCAGCAGTGGACAGATGATGGGGGAAAAACTGTTTTTT.